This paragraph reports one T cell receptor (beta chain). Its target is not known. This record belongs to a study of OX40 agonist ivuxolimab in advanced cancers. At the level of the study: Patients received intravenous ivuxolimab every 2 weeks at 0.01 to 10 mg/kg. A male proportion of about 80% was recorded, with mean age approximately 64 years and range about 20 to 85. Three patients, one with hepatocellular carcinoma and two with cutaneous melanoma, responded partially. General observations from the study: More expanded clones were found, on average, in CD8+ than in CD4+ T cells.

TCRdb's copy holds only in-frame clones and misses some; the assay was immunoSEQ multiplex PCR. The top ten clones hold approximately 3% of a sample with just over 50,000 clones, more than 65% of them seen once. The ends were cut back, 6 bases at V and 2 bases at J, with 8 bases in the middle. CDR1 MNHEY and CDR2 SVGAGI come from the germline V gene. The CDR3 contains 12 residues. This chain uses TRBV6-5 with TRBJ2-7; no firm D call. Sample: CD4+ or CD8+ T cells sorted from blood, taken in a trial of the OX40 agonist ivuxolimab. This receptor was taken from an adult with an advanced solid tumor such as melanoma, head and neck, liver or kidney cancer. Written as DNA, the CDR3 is TGTGCCAGCAGGGCGGAGACCTACGAGCAGTACTTC. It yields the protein CASRAETYEQYF.